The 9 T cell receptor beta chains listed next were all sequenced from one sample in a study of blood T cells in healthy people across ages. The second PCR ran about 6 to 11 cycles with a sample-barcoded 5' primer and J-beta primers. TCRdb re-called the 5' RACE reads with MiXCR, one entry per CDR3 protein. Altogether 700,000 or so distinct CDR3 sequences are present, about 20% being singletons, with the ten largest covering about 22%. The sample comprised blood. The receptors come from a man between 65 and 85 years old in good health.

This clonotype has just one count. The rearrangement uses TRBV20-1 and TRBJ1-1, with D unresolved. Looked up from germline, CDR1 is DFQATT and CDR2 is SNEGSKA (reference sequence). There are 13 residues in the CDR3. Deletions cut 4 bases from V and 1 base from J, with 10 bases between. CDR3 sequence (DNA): TGCAGTGCTACCACAGTTAAGAACACTGAAGCTTTCTTT. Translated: CSATTVKNTEAFF.

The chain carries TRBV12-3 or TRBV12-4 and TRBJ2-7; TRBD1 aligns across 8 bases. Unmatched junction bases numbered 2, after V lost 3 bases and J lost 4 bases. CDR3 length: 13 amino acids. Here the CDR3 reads CASSFRDRYEQYF. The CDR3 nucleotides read TGTGCCAGCAGTTTTAGGGACAGGTACGAGCAGTACTTC.

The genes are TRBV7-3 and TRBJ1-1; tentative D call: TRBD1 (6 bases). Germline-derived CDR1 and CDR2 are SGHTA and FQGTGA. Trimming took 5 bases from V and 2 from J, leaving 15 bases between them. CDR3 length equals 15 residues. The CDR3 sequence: CASSTTGTQNTEAFF. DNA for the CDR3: TGTGCCAGCAGCACCACCGGGACACAAAACACTGAAGCTTTCTTT.

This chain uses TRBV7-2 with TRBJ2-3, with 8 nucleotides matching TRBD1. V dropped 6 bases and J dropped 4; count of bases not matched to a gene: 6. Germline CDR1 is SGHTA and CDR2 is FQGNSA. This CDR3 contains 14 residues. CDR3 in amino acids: CASRQDRVADTQYF. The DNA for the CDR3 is TGTGCCAGCAGGCAGGACAGGGTTGCAGATACGCAGTATTTT.

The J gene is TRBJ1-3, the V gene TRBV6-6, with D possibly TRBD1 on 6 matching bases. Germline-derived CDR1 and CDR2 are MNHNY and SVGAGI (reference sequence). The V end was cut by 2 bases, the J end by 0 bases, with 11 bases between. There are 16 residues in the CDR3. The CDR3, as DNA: TGTGCCAGCAGTTACGATGGGGGGCTCTCTGGAAACACCATATATTTT. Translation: CASSYDGGLSGNTIYF.

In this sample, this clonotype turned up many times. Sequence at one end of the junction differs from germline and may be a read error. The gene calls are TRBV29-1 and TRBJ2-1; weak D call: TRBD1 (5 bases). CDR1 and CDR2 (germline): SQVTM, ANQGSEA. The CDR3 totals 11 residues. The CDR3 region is CSFDSYNEQFF. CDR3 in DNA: TGCAGCTTTGACAGTTACAATGAGCAGTTCTTC.

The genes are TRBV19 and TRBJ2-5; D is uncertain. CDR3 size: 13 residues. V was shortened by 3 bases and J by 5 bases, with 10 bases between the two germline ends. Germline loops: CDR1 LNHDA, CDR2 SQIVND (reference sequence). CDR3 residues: CASSIAARETQYF. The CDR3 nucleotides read TGTGCCAGTAGTATCGCGGCGAGGGAGACCCAGTACTTC.

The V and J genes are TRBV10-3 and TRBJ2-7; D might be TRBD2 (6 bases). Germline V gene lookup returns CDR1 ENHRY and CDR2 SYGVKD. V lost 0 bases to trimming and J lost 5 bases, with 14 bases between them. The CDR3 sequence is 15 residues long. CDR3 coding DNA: TGTGCCATCAGTGAGTCACCGGGGGTAGGGGACGAGCAGTACTTC. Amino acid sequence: CAISESPGVGDEQYF.

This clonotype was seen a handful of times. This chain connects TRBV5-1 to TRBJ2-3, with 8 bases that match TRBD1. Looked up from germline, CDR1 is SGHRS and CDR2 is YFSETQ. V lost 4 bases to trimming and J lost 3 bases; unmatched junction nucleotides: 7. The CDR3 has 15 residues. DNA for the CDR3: TGCGCCAGCAGCCCGGACAGGGTCCGGACAGATACGCAGTATTTT. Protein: CASSPDRVRTDTQYF.